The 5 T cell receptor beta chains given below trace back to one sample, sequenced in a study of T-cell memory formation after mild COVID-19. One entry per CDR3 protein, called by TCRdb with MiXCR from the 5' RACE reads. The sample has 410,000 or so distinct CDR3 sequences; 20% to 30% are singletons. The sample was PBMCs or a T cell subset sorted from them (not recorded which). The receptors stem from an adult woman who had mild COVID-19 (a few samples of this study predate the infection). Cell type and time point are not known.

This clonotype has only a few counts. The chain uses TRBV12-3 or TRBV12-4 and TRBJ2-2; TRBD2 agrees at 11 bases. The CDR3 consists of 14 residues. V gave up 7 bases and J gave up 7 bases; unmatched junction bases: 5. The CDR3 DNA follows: TGTGCCAGCACCGGACTAGCGGGTTTCGGGGAGCTGTTTTTT. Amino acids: CASTGLAGFGELFF.

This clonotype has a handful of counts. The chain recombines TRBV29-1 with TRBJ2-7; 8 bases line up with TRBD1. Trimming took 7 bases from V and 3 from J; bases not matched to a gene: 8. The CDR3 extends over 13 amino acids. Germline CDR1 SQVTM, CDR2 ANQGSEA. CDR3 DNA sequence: TGCAGCGCTTGGGACAGGAGTTTCTACGAGCAGTACTTC. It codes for CSAWDRSFYEQYF.

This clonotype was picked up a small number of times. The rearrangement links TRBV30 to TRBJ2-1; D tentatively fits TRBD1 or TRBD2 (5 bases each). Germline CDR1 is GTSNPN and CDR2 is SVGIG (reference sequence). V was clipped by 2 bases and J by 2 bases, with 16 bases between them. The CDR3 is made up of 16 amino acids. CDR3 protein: CAWSTIGTKPYNEQFF. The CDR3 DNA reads TGTGCCTGGAGTACGATCGGGACCAAGCCCTACAATGAGCAGTTCTTC.

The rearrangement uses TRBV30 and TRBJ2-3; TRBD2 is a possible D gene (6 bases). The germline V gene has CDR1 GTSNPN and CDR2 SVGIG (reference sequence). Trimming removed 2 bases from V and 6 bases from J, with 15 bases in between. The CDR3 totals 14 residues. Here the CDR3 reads CAWSRGGFSDTQYF. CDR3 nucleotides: TGTGCCTGGAGTCGTGGGGGGTTCTCGGATACGCAGTATTTT.

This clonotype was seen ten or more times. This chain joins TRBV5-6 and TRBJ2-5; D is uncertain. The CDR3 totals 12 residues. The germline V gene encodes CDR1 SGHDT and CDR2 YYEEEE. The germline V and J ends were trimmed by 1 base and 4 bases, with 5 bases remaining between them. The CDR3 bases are TGTGCCAGCAGCTTGTCGGTAGAGACCCAGTACTTC. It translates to CASSLSVETQYF.